This T cell receptor beta chain was captured in a study of blood T cell repertoires in COVID-19. Study information: Researchers got acute and convalescent COVID-19 samples from the United States, Italy and Spain. The analysed material was cDNA or gDNA that came from T cells, B-cell-depleted T cells, or PBMCs.

Authors' analysis steps: Estimation of nucleated cell counts was performed using reference gene primer amplification. The data were produced by immunoSEQ multiplex PCR, yet TCRdb's version contains in-frame clones alone and is incomplete. V, J and clone size reflect that table, while D and trimming were determined from the DNA. The profile covers 300,000 to 350,000 clones, with roughly 87% appearing a single time and about 2% taken by the ten largest. The sequence was collected from a man aged 18 to 29 with active or convalescent COVID-19. The specimen was peripheral blood.

The CDR3 DNA is TGCAGCGTTGAGGGACAGGGGGAGGCCGGGGAGCTGTTTTTT. It is translated as CSVEGQGEAGELFF. This chain links TRBV29-1 with TRBJ2-2; 11 bases line up with TRBD1. The germline gives CDR1 SQVTM, CDR2 ANQGSEA. V shed 3 bases and J 6 bases; nucleotides not matched to a gene: 3. The CDR3 has 14 amino acids.